These T cell receptor beta chains were read from a single sample in a study of T cells in Graves' hyperthyroidism and ophthalmopathy. TCRdb redid the calling of the multiplex PCR reads with MiXCR, one entry per CDR3 protein. The table includes some 570,000 distinct CDR3 sequences, more than 13% detected once. Sequences were obtained from blood. The receptors were gathered from a woman aged 18-29 years with Graves' ophthalmopathy. CDR3s include the opening cysteine and the closing phenylalanine or tryptophan. Each record gives: CDR3 DNA, CDR3 protein, clone size, V gene, D gene, J gene. D genes are given only for firm matches. The size field is filled for only some rows; it gives once, few, many or a size class.

TGTGCCAACGTATCGAAGGGAGGTCCCCTCGGGAGCAAAAACATTCAATACTTC CANVSKGGPLGSKNIQYF many TRBV28 - TRBJ2-4
TGCAGTGCTAGAGATCCCCGACTAGCGGGATACTCCTACGAGCAGTACTTC CSARDPRLAGYSYEQYF few TRBV20-1 TRBD2 TRBJ2-7
TGTGCCAGCAACACCGGGGAGCTGTTTTTT CASNTGELFF - TRBV6-1 - TRBJ2-2
TGTGCCAGCAGTGCAGGGAGCCAGGGTGTCCATGAGCAGTTCTTC CASSAGSQGVHEQFF many TRBV28 - TRBJ2-1
TGTGCCAGCAGTGAACAGGGGGCCTCGAACACTGAAGCTTTCTTT CASSEQGASNTEAFF many TRBV2 TRBD1 TRBJ1-1
TGCGCCAGCAGCTTGGCGGGACTAGCGGTCCACAATGAGCAGTTCTTC CASSLAGLAVHNEQFF many TRBV5-1 TRBD2 TRBJ2-1
TGTGCCAGCAGTTACTCGTGGGGGGTAGGCCCCTACGAGCAGTACTTC CASSYSWGVGPYEQYF - TRBV6-5 - TRBJ2-7
TGTGCCAGCATCAGGGGGAGTTTGAGCGAGCAGTACTTC CASIRGSLSEQYF many TRBV6-2/TRBV6-3 TRBD1 TRBJ2-7
TGTGCCTCTAAGGGGGCTAGCGGGAGAGATGGCACCGGGGAGCTGTTTTTT CASKGASGRDGTGELFF many TRBV10-3 TRBD2 TRBJ2-2
TGCGCCAGCAGCCAAGATCTGGGGCTGAACACTGAAGCTTTCTTT CASSQDLGLNTEAFF - TRBV4-3 - TRBJ1-1
TGTGCCAGCAGTGGTCAAGGGGCGCCCACTGAAGCTTTCTTT CASSGQGAPTEAFF - TRBV9 - TRBJ1-1
TGTGCCAGCAGCTCGACTAGCGGGAACACCGGGGAGCTGTTTTTT CASSSTSGNTGELFF many TRBV7-3 TRBD2 TRBJ2-2
TGTGCCAGCAGCTTTAAGGGAGCGGGAGAAATTGAGCAGTTCTTC CASSFKGAGEIEQFF - TRBV7-9 TRBD2 TRBJ2-1
TGTGCCAGCAGGGCCCGACTAGCGGGAGGACAAGAGACCCAGTACTTC CASRARLAGGQETQYF - TRBV11-3 TRBD2 TRBJ2-5